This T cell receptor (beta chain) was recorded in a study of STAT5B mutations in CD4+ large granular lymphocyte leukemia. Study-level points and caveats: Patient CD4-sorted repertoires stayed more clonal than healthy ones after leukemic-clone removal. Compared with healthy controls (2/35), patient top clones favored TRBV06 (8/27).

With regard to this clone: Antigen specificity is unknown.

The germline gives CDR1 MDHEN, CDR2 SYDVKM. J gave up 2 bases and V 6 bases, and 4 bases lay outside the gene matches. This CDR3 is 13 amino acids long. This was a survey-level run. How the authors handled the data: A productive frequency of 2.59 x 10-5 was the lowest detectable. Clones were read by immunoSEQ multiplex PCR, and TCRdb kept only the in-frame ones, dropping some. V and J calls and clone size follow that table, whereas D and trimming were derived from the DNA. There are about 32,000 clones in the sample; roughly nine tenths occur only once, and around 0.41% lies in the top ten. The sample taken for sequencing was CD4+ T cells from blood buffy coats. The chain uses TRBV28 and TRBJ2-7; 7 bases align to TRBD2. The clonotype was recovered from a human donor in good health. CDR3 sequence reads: CASSIGTTYEQYF. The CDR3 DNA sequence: TGTGCCAGCAGCATCGGGACTACCTACGAGCAGTACTTC.